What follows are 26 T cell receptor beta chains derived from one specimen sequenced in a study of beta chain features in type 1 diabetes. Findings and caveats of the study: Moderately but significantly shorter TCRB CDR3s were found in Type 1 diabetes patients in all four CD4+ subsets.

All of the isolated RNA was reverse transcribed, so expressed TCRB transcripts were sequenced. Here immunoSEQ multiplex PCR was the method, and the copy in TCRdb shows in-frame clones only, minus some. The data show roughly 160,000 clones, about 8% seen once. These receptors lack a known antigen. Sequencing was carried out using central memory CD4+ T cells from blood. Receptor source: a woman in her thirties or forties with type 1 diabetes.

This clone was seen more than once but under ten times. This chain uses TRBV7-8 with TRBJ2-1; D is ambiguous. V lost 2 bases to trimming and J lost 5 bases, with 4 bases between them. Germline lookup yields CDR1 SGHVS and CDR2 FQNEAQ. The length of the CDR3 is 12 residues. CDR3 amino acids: CASSLTDNEQFF. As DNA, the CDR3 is TGTGCCAGCAGCTTAACAGACAATGAGCAGTTCTTC.

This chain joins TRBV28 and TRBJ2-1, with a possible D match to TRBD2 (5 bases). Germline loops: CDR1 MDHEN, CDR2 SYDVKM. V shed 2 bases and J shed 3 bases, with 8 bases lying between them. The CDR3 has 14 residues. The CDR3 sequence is CASSLTGNYNEQFF. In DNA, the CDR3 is TGTGCCAGCAGTTTAACGGGAAACTACAATGAGCAGTTCTTC.

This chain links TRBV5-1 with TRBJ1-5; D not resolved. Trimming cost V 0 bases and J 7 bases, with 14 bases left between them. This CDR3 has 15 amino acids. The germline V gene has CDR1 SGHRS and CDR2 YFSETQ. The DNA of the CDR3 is TGCGCCAGCAGCTTGGAAGGCGGCTCGGGGCAGCCCCAGCATTTT. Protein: CASSLEGGSGQPQHF. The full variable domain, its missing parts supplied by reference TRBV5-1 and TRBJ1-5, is KAGVTQTPRYLIKTRGQQVTLSCSPISGHRSVSWYQQTPGQGLQFLFEYFSETQRNKGNFPGRFSGRQFSNSRSEMNVSTLELGDSALYLCASSLEGGSGQPQHFGDGTRLSIL.

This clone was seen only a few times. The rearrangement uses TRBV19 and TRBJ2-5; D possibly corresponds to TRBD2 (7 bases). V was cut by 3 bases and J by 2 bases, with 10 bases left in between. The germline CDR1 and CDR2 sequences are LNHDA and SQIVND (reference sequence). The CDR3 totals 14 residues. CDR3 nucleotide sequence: TGTGCCAGTAGTATGGGGGGGCGACAAGAGACCCAGTACTTC. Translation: CASSMGGRQETQYF. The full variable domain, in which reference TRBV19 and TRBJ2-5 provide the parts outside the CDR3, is DGGITQSPKYLFRKEGQNVTLSCEQNLNHDAMYWYRQDPGQGLRLIYYSQIVNDFQKGDIAEGYSVSREKKESFPLTVTSAQKNPTAFYLCASSMGGRQETQYFGPGTRLLVL.

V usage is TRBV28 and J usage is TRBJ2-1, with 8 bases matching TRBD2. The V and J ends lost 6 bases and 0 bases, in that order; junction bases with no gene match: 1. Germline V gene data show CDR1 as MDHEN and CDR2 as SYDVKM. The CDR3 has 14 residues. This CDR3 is CASSSGGSYNEQFF. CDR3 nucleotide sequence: TGTGCCAGCAGCAGCGGGGGCTCCTACAATGAGCAGTTCTTC. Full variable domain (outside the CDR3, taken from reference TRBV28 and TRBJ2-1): DVKVTQSSRYLVKRTGEKVFLECVQDMDHENMFWYRQDPGLGLRLIYFSYDVKMKEKGDIPEGYSVSREKKERFSLILESASTNQTSMYLCASSSGGSYNEQFFGPGTRLTVL.

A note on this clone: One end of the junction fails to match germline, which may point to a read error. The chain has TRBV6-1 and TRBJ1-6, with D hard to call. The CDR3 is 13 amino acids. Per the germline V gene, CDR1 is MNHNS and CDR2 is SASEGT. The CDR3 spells CASSEFADSPLHF. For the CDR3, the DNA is TGCGCCAGCAGTGAGTTTGCGGATTCACCCCTCCACTTT.

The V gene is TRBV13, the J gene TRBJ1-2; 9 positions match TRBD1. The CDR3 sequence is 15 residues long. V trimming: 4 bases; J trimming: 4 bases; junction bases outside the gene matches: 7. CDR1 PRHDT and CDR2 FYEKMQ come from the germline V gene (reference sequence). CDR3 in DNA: TGTGCCAGCAGCTACCGGGACAGGGCGGCCTATGGCTACACCTTC. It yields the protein CASSYRDRAAYGYTF.

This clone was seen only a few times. The chain's CDR3 is CASSRTGGYDQPQHF. CDR3 in DNA: TGTGCCAGCAGCCGGACTGGGGGCTATGATCAGCCCCAGCATTTT. This chain uses TRBV11-2 with TRBJ1-5; possibly TRBD1 for D (6 bases). The CDR3 totals 15 residues. V was pared by 5 bases and J by 5 bases, with 16 bases between. Germline values: CDR1 SGHAT, CDR2 FQNNGV.

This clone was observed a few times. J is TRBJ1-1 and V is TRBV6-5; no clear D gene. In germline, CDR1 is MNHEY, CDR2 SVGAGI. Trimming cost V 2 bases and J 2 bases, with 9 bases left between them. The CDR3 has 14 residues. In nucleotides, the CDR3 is TGTGCCAGCAGTTACGACGGCGGAAACACTGAAGCTTTCTTT. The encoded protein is CASSYDGGNTEAFF.

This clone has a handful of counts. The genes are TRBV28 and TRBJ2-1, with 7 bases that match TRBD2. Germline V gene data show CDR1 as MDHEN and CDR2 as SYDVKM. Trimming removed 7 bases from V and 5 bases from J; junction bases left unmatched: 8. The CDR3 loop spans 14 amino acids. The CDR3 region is CASIVTGGNNEQFF. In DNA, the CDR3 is TGTGCCAGCATAGTAACGGGAGGAAACAATGAGCAGTTCTTC.

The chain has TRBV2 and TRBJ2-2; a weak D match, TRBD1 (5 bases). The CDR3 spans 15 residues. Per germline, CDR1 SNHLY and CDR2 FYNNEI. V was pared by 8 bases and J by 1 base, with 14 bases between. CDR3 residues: CASGGPGMNTGELFF. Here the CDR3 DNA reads TGTGCCAGCGGCGGTCCAGGGATGAACACCGGGGAGCTGTTTTTT.

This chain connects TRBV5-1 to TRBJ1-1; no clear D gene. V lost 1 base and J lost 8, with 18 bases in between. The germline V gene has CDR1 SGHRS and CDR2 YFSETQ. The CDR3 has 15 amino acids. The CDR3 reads CASSLRPAEGREAFF. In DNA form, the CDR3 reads TGCGCCAGCAGCTTGAGGCCGGCGGAGGGCCGAGAAGCTTTCTTT.

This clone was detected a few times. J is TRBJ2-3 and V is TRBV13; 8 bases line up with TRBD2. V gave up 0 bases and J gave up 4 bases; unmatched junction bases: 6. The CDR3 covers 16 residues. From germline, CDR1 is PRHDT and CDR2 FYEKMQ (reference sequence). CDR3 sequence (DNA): TGTGCCAGCAGCTTAGGATCAAGAGCGGGGGCAGATACGCAGTATTTT. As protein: CASSLGSRAGADTQYF.

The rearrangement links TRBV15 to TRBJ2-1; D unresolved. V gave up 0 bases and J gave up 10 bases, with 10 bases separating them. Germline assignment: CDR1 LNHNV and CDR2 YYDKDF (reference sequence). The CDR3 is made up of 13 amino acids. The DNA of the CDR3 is TGTGCCACCAGCAGAGATAGGATGCGGGAGCAGTTCTTC. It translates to CATSRDRMREQFF.

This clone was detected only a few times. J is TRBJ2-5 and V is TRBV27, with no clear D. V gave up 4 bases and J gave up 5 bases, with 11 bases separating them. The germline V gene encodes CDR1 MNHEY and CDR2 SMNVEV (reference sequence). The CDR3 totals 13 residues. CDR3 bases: TGTGCCAGCAGTTCCCGGCTCGGGGAGACCCAGTACTTC. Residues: CASSSRLGETQYF.

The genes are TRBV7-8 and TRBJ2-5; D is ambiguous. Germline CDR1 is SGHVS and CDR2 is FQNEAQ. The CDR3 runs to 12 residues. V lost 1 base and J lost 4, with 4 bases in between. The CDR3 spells CASSLGAETQYF. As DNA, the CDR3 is TGTGCCAGCAGCTTAGGGGCAGAGACCCAGTACTTC.

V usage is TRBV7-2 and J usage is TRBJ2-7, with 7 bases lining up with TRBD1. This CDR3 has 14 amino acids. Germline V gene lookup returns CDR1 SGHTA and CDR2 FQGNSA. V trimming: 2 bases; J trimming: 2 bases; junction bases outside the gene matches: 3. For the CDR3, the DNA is TGTGCCAGCAGCTTAAGCGACAGGGCCTACGAGCAGTACTTC. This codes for CASSLSDRAYEQYF.

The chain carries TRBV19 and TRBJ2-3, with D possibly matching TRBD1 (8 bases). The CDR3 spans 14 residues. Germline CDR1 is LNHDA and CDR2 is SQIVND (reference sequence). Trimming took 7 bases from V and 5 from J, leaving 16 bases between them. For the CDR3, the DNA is TGTGCCAGTACGGACAGGGACTACAAAGATACGCAGTATTTT. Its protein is CASTDRDYKDTQYF. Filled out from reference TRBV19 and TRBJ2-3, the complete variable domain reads DGGITQSPKYLFRKEGQNVTLSCEQNLNHDAMYWYRQDPGQGLRLIYYSQIVNDFQKGDIAEGYSVSREKKESFPLTVTSAQKNPTAFYLCASTDRDYKDTQYFGPGTRLTVL.

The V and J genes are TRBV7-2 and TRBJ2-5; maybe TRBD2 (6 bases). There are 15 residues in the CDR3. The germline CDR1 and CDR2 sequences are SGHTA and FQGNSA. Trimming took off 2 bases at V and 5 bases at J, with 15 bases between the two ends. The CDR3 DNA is TGTGCCAGCAGCTTAATGACTCTCCGGGAGGAGACCCAGTACTTC. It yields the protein CASSLMTLREETQYF.

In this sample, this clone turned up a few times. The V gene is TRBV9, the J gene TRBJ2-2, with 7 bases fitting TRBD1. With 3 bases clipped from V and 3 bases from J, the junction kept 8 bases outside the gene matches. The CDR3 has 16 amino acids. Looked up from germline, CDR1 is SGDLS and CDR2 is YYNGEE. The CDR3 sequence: CASSAQTGMYTGELFF. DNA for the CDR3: TGTGCCAGCAGCGCCCAGACAGGGATGTACACCGGGGAGCTGTTTTTT.

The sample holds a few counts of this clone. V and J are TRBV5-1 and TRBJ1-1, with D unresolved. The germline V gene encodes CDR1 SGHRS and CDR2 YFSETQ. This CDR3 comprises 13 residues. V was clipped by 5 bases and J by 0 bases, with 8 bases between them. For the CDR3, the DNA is TGCGCCAGCAGAAAACTTCTGAACACTGAAGCTTTCTTT. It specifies CASRKLLNTEAFF.

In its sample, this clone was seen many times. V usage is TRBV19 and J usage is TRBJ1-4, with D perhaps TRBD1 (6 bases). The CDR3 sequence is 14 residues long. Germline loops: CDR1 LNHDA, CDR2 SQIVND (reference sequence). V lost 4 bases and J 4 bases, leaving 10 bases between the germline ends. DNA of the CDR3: TGTGCCAGTAGTAGACAGGCGGATAATGAAAAACTGTTTTTT. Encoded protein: CASSRQADNEKLFF.

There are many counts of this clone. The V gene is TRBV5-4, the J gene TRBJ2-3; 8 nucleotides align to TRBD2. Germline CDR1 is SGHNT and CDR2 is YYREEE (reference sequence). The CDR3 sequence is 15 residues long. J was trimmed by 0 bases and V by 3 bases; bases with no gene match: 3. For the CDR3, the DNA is TGTGCCAGCAGCTCTCAGCGGGGGAGCACAGATACGCAGTATTTT. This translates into CASSSQRGSTDTQYF.

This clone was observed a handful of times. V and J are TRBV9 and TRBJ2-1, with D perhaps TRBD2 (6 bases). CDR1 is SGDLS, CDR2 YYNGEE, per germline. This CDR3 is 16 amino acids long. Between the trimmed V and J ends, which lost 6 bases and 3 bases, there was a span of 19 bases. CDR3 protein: CASTRLRDGGYNEQFF. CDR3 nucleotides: TGTGCCAGCACACGTCTCCGGGACGGGGGCTACAATGAGCAGTTCTTC. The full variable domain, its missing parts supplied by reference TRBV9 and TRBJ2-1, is DSGVTQTPKHLITATGQRVTLRCSPRSGDLSVYWYQQSLDQGLQFLIQYYNGEERAKGNILERFSAQQFPDLHSELNLSSLELGDSALYFCASTRLRDGGYNEQFFGPGTRLTVL.

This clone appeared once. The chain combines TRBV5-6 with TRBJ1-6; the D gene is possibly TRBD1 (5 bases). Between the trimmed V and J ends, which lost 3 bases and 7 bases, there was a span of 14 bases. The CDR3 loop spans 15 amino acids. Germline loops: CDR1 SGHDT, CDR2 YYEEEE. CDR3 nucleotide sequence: TGTGCCAGCAGCTCCTTGACAGTACCCAATTCACCCCTCCACTTT. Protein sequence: CASSSLTVPNSPLHF.

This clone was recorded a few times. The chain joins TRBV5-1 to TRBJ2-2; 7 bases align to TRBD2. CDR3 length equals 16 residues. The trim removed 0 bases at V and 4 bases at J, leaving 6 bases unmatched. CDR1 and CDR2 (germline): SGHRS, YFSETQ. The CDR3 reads CASSLEARGSTGELFF. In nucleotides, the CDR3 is TGCGCCAGCAGCTTGGAGGCGCGGGGGAGCACCGGGGAGCTGTTTTTT.